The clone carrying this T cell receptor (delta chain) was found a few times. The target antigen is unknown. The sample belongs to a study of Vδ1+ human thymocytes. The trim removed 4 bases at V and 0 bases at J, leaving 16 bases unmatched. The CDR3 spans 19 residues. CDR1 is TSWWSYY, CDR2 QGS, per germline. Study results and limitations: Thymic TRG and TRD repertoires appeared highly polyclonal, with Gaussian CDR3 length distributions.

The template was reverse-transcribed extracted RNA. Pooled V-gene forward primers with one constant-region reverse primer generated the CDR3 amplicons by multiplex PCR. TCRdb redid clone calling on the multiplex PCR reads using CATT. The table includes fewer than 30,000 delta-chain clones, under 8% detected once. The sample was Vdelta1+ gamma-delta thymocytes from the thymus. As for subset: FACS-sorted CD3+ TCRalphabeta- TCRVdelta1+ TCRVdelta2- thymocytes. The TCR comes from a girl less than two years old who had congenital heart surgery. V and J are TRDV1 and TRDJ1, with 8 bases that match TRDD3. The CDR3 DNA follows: TGTGCTCTTGGGGGAAGTGGAGGGGACTGGGGGGCTTACACCGATAAACTCATCTTT. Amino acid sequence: CALGGSGGDWGAYTDKLIF.